These 6 T cell receptor beta chains share one sample of origin, sequenced in a study of T cell responses to AZD1222 COVID-19 vaccine. Libraries were prepared by immunoSEQ multiplex PCR; TCRdb keeps only in-frame clonotypes and omits some of them. The table lists some 130,000 clones, over 90% of them singletons, with about 0.91% in the top ten. The sequences come from peripheral blood, collected on day 0 of AZD1222 vaccination. Every receptor here comes from an adult in good health.

The rearrangement uses TRBV18 and TRBJ2-7; TRBD1 might be the D (7 bases). Trimming pared 8 bases from V and 3 bases from J, leaving 20 bases between. The CDR3 loop spans 15 amino acids. Germline V gene sequence: CDR1 KGHSH, CDR2 LQKENI. The CDR3: CASHGGGAGGYEQYF. CDR3 nucleotides: TGTGCCAGCCACGGGGGAGGCGCAGGGGGCTACGAGCAGTACTTC.

The J gene is TRBJ2-7, the V gene TRBV11-2, with D possibly being TRBD1 (6 bases). The germline CDR1 and CDR2 sequences are SGHAT and FQNNGV. V lost 5 bases, J lost 5 bases, and 22 bases lay in between. The CDR3 is made up of 16 amino acids. CDR3 protein: CASSLLPSGHLDEQYF. The CDR3 bases are TGTGCCAGCAGCCTTCTCCCCTCGGGACACCTCGACGAGCAGTACTTC.

This chain links TRBV27 with TRBJ1-5, with 9 bases matching TRBD1. Trimming cost V 5 bases and J 6 bases; bases outside gene matches: 2. Per germline, CDR1 MNHEY and CDR2 SMNVEV (reference sequence). CDR3 length equals 13 residues. CDR3 residues: CASSGDRVQPQHF. CDR3 coding DNA: TGTGCCAGCAGTGGGGACAGGGTTCAGCCCCAGCATTTT.

This clone turned up a few times. The chain is built from TRBV5-1 and TRBJ2-5; D assignment may be TRBD1 or TRBD2 (5 bases each). V lost 0 bases to trimming and J lost 6 bases, with 12 bases between them. Germline V CDR1 and CDR2: SGHRS, YFSETQ. The CDR3 length is 14 residues. The chain's CDR3 is CASSLGGSEQTQYF. CDR3 nucleotides: TGCGCCAGCAGCTTGGGGGGGTCCGAACAGACCCAGTACTTC.

The V and J genes are TRBV3-1 (or the pseudogene TRBV3-2) and TRBJ2-1; D is ambiguous. The V end lost 1 base, the J end lost 4 bases, and 14 bases lay between the germline ends. From germline, CDR1 is LGHDT and CDR2 YNNKEL (reference sequence). The CDR3 is 16 amino acids. CDR3 sequence reads: CASSQAQDPSYNEQFF. CDR3 sequence (DNA): TGTGCCAGCAGCCAAGCGCAGGACCCGTCGTACAATGAGCAGTTCTTC.

The chain uses TRBV7-9 and TRBJ1-4; TRBD1 matches 7 bases. Germline V gene lookup returns CDR1 SEHNR and CDR2 FQNEAQ (reference sequence). V shed 8 bases, J shed 8 bases, and the junction held 8 bases outside the gene matches. The CDR3 is made up of 13 amino acids. The CDR3 DNA reads as TGTGCCAGCTCTCGACAGGGCAGGGAAAAACTGTTTTTT. This sequence encodes CASSRQGREKLFF.